The subject of this entry is one TCR beta chain. Its target is not known. Every isolated RNA sample was fully reverse transcribed, so sequencing captured expressed TCRB transcripts. Naive, central memory and regulatory T cell samples averaged around 3.9 million reads. Measured with immunoSEQ multiplex PCR; TCRdb has only the in-frame clones, and not every one. This table has 300,000 to 350,000 clones, roughly a fifth appearing once. There are 13 residues in the CDR3. With V trimmed by 5 bases and J by 3 bases, 4 bases remained unmatched. Germline V CDR1 and CDR2: LNHDA, SQIVND (reference sequence). The data stem from a study of beta chain features in type 1 diabetes. Background on the study: Sorted cell examination encompassed around 100,000,000 cells across all samples. Study-level findings and limits: Sequencing of cDNA might inflate the share of cells that strongly express TCR.

The TCR originated in a woman between 18 and 29 years old in good health. Sequenced input: naive CD4+ T cells from blood. The chain combines TRBV19 with TRBJ2-7; TRBD1 aligns across 7 bases. The CDR3 spells CASSVGTDYEQYF. For the CDR3, the DNA is TGTGCCAGTAGTGTTGGGACAGACTACGAGCAGTACTTC.